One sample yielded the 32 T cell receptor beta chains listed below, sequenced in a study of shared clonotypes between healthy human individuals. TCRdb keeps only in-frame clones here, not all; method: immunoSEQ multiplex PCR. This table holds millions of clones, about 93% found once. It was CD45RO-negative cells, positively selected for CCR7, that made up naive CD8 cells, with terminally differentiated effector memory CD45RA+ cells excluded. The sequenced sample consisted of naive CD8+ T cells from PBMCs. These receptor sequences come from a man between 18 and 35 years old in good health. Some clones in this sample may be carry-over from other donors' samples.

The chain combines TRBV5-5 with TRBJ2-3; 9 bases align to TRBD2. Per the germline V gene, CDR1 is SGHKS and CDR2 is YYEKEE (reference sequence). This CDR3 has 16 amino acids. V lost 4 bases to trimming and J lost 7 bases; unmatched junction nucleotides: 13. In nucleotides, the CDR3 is TGTGCCAGCAGCGGGAATCGTCTAGCGGGGAGGAATACGCAGTATTTT. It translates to CASSGNRLAGRNTQYF.

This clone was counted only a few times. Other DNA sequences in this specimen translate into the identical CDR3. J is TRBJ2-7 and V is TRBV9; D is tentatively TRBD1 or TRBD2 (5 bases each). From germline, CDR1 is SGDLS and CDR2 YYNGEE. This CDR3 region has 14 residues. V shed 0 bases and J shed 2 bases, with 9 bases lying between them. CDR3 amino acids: CASSVGDGTYEQYF. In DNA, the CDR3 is TGTGCCAGCAGCGTAGGGGACGGGACCTACGAGCAGTACTTC.

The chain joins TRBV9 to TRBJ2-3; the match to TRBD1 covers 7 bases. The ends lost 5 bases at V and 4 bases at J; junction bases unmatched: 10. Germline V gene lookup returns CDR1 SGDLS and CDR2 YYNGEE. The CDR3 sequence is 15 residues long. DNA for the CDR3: TGTGCCAGCAGTCCTAACAGGGGCGTCGCAGATACGCAGTATTTT. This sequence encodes CASSPNRGVADTQYF. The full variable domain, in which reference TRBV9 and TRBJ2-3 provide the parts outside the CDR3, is DSGVTQTPKHLITATGQRVTLRCSPRSGDLSVYWYQQSLDQGLQFLIQYYNGEERAKGNILERFSAQQFPDLHSELNLSSLELGDSALYFCASSPNRGVADTQYFGPGTRLTVL.

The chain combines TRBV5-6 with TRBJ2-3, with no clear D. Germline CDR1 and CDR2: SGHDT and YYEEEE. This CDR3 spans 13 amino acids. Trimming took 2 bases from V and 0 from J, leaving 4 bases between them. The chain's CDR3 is CASSLQSTDTQYF. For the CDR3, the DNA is TGTGCCAGCAGCTTACAGAGCACAGATACGCAGTATTTT.

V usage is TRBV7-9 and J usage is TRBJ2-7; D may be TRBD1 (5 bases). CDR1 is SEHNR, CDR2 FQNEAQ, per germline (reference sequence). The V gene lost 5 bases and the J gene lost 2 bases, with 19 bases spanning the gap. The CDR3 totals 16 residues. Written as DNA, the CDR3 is TGTGCCAGCAGCCAGACAGCCAGGGATACCGCCTACGAGCAGTACTTC. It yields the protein CASSQTARDTAYEQYF.

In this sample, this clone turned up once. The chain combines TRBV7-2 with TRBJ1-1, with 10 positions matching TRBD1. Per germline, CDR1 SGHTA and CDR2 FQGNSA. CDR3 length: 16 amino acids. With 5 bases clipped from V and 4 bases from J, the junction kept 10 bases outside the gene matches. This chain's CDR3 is CASSRPGTGEITEAFF. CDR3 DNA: TGTGCCAGCAGCCGTCCCGGGACAGGGGAGATCACTGAAGCTTTCTTT.

CDR3 residues: CASSLGRSGNTIYF. DNA of the CDR3: TGTGCCAGCAGTTTAGGGCGATCCGGAAACACCATATATTTT. The V gene is TRBV28, the J gene TRBJ1-3; no clear D gene. The CDR3 consists of 14 residues. Per the germline V gene, CDR1 is MDHEN and CDR2 is SYDVKM. Trimming left V 2 bases short and J 4 bases short, with 9 bases between.

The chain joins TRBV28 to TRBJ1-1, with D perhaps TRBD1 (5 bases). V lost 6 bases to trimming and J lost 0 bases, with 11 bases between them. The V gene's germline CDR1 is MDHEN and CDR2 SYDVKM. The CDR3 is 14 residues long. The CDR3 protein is CASRTWGLNTEAFF. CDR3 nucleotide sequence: TGTGCCAGCAGGACCTGGGGCTTGAACACTGAAGCTTTCTTT.

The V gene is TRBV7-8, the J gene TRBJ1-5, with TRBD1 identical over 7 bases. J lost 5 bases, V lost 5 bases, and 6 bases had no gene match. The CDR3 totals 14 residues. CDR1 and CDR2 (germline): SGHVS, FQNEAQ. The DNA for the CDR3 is TGTGCCAGCAGCGACAGGGAGTCCGATCAGCCCCAGCATTTT. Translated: CASSDRESDQPQHF.

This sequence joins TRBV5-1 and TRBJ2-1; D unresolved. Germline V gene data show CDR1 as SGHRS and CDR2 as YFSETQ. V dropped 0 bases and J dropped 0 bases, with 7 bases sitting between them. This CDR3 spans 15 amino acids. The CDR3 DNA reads TGCGCCAGCAGCTTGGGGCACAACTCCTACAATGAGCAGTTCTTC. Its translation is CASSLGHNSYNEQFF.

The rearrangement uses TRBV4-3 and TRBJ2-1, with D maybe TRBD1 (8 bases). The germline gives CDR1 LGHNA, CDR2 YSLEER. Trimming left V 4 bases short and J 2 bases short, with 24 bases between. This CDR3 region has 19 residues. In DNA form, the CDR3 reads TGCGCCAGCAGCCCCCTTTATGCCGCGGGGGACAGGACCTACAATGAGCAGTTCTTC. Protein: CASSPLYAAGDRTYNEQFF.

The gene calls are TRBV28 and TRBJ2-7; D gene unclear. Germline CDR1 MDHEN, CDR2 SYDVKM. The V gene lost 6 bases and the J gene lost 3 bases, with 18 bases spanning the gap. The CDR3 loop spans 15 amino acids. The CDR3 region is CASRSAGAVFYEQYF. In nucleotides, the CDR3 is TGTGCCAGCAGATCCGCAGGCGCCGTCTTCTACGAGCAGTACTTC.

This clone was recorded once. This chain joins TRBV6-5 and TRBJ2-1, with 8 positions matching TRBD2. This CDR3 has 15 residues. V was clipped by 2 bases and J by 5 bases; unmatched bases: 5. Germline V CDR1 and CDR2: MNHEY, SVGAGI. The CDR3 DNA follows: TGTGCCAGCAGTTACCCAGCGGGAGCAGACAATGAGCAGTTCTTC. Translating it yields CASSYPAGADNEQFF.

Written as DNA, the CDR3 is TGTGCCAGTACCTCAACAGGGGCAACTAATGAAAAACTGTTTTTT. This gives the protein CASTSTGATNEKLFF. The chain couples TRBV19 to TRBJ1-4; 7 nucleotides align to TRBD1. This CDR3 region has 15 residues. V lost 7 bases and J lost 0; bases outside the gene matches: 5. Germline V gives CDR1 LNHDA, CDR2 SQIVND (reference sequence).

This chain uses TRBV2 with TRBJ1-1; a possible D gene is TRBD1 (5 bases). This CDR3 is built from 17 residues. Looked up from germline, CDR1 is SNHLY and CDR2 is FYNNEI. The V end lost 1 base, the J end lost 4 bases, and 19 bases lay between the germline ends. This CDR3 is CASSEVEGRRAGTEAFF. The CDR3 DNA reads TGTGCCAGCAGTGAAGTCGAGGGACGCAGAGCAGGCACTGAAGCTTTCTTT.

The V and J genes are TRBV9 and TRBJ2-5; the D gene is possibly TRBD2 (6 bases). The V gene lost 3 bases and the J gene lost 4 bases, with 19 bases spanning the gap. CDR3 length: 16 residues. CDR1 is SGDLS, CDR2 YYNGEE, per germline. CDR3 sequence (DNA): TGTGCCAGCAGCGGACGCTGGCAGGAGGGGCCAGAGACCCAGTACTTC. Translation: CASSGRWQEGPETQYF.

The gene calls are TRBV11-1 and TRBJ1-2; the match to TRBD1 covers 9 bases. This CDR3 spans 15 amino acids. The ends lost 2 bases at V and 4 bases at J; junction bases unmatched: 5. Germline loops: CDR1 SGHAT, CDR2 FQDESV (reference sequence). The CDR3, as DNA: TGTGCCAGCAGCTTATCTACAGGGGGCTTCTATGGCTACACCTTC. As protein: CASSLSTGGFYGYTF.

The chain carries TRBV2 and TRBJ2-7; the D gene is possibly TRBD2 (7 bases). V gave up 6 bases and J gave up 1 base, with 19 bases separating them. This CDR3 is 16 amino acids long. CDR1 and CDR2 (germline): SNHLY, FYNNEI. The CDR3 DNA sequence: TGTGCCAGCAGAGAGAGGGGGGGACCGAGATCCTACGAGCAGTACTTC. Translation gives CASRERGGPRSYEQYF. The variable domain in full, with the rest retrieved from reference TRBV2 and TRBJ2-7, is EPEVTQTPSHQVTQMGQEVILRCVPISNHLYFYWYRQILGQKVEFLVSFYNNEISEKSEIFDDQFSVERPDGSNFTLKIRSTKLEDSAMYFCASRERGGPRSYEQYFGPGTRLTVT.

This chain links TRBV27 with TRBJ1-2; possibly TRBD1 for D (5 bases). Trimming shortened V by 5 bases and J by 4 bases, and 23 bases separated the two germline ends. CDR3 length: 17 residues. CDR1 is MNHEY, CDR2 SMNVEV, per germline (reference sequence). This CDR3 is CASSQYPGAGPTYGYTF. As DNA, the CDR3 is TGTGCCAGCAGTCAATACCCCGGGGCAGGGCCAACCTATGGCTACACCTTC.

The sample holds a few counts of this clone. CDR3 DNA sequence: TGTGCCAGCAGCACCAGACAGCAGGGTAATGAAGCTTTCTTT. Its protein is CASSTRQQGNEAFF. This rearrangement joins TRBV7-9 to TRBJ1-1, with D perhaps matching TRBD1 (5 bases). V dropped 5 bases and J dropped 7 bases, with 17 bases sitting between them. The V gene's germline CDR1 is SEHNR and CDR2 FQNEAQ (reference sequence). The CDR3 is 14 residues long.

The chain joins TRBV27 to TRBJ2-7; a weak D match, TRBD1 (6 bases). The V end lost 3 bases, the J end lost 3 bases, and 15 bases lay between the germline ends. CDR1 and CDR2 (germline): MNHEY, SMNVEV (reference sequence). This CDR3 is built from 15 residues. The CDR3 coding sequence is TGTGCCAGCAGTTTTGGAACAGGGACCTACTACGAGCAGTACTTC. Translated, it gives CASSFGTGTYYEQYF.

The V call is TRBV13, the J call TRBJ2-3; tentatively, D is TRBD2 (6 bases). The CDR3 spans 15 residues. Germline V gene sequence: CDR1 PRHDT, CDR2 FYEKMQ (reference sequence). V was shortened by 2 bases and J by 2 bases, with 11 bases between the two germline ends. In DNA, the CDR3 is TGTGCCAGCAGCTTATTTGAGGACTACACAGATACGCAGTATTTT. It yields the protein CASSLFEDYTDTQYF.

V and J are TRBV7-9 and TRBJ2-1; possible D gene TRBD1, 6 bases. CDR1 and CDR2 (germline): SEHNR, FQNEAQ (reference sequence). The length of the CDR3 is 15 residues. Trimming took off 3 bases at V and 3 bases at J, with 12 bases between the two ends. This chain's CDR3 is CASSFTRTDYNEQFF. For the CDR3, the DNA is TGTGCCAGCAGCTTTACCAGGACAGACTACAATGAGCAGTTCTTC.

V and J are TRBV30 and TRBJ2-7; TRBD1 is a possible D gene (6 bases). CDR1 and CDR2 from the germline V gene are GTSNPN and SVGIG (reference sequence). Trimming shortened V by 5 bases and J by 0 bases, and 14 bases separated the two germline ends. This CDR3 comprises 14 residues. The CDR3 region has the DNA TGTGCCTGGGGGGAACAGGGTTTCTCCTACGAGCAGTACTTC. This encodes CAWGEQGFSYEQYF. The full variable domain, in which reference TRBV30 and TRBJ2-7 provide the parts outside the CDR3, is SQTIHQWPATLVQPVGSPLSLECTVEGTSNPNLYWYRQAAGRGLQLLFYSVGIGQISSEVPQNLSASRPQDRQFILSSKKLLLSDSGFYLCAWGEQGFSYEQYFGPGTRLTVT.

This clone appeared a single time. The CDR3 DNA reads TGTGCCAGCAGAAACAGACAGGACGCATACCTGAAAGACATTCAGTACTTC. Protein: CASRNRQDAYLKDIQYF. The V and J genes are TRBV7-2 and TRBJ2-4; maybe TRBD1 (6 bases). Trimming took 6 bases from V and 8 from J, leaving 26 bases between them. CDR1 SGHTA and CDR2 FQGNSA come from the germline V gene. CDR3 length: 17 residues. Based on the CDR3 plus reference TRBV7-2 and TRBJ2-4, the full variable domain is GAGVSQSPSNKVTEKGKDVELRCDPISGHTALYWYRQSLGQGLEFLIYFQGNSAPDKSGLPSDRFSAERTGGSVSTLTIQRTQQEDSAVYLCASRNRQDAYLKDIQYFGAGTRLSVL.

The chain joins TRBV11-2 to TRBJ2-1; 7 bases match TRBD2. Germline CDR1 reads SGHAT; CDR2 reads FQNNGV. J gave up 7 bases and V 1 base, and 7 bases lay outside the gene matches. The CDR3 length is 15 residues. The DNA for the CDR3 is TGTGCCAGCAGCTTAGGGGTGGGAGGGCCGAATGAGCAGTTCTTC. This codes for CASSLGVGGPNEQFF.

CDR3 bases: TGTGCCAGCAGCGGGCGGACTAGCGGGGCTAGCTCCTACAATGAGCAGTTCTTC. It translates to CASSGRTSGASSYNEQFF. The V gene is TRBV9, the J gene TRBJ2-1, with 12 bases identical to TRBD2. The germline CDR1 and CDR2 sequences are SGDLS and YYNGEE. The V and J ends lost 3 bases and 0 bases, in that order; junction bases with no gene match: 7. This CDR3 comprises 18 residues.

CDR3 nucleotides: TGTGCCAGTCTTACCAAAGGGACTAGCGGGTACAATGAGCAGTTCTTC. It specifies CASLTKGTSGYNEQFF. This chain joins TRBV18 and TRBJ2-1; 12 bases align to TRBD2. After removal of 9 bases from V and 4 bases from J, the junction contained 10 bases not matched to a gene. The CDR3 loop spans 16 amino acids. Germline-derived CDR1 and CDR2 are KGHSH and LQKENI.

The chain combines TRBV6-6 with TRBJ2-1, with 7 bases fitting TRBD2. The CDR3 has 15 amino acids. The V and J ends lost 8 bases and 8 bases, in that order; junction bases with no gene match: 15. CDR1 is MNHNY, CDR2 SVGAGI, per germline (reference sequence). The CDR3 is CASVGVGGGNYEQFF. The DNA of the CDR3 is TGTGCCAGCGTAGGGGTGGGCGGGGGTAACTATGAGCAGTTCTTC.

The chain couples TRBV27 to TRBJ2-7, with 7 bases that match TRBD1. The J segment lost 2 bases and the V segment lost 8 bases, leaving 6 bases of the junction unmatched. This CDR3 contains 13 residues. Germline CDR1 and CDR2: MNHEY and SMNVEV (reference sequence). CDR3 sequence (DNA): TGTGCCAGCGCCGGGACAGCACCCTACGAGCAGTACTTC. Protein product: CASAGTAPYEQYF.

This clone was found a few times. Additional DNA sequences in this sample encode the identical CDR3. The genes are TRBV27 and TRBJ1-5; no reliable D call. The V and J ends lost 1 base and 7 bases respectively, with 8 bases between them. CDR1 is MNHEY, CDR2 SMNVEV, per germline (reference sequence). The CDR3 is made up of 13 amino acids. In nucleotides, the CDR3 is TGTGCCAGCAGTTTATGGGTTGGACAGCCCCAGCATTTT. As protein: CASSLWVGQPQHF.

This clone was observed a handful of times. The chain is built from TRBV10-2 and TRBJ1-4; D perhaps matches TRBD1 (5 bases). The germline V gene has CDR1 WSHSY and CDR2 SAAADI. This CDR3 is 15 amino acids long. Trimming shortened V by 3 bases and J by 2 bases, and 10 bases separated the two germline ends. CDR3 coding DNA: TGCGCCAGCAGTGACTGGGGGATCACTAATGAAAAACTGTTTTTT. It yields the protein CASSDWGITNEKLFF.